The next 11 T cell receptor beta chains were all read from a single sample in a study of cytomegalovirus exposure and HLA in healthy donors. The data were produced by immunoSEQ multiplex PCR, yet TCRdb's version contains in-frame clones alone and is incomplete. The repertoire has approximately 160,000 clones, about 90% of them found once; the top ten carry roughly 3%. Source material: PBMCs. The receptors were sampled from a young woman in good health and CMV-seropositive.

V is TRBV7-9 and J is TRBJ2-3; 10 bases fit TRBD2. The CDR3 is 16 residues long. The V and J ends lost 6 bases and 2 bases, in that order; junction bases with no gene match: 8. Per germline, CDR1 SEHNR and CDR2 FQNEAQ (reference sequence). The CDR3 DNA sequence: TGTGCCAGCAGTATCGGGCTAGCGGGAGACACAGATACGCAGTATTTT. The encoded protein is CASSIGLAGDTDTQYF.

The chain employs TRBV6-1 and TRBJ2-5; D remains unclear. With 0 bases removed from V and 5 bases from J, the gap between germline ends came to 7 bases. The CDR3 runs 13 residues. Germline V gene data show CDR1 as MNHNS and CDR2 as SASEGT. The CDR3 sequence: CASSEAERETQYF. The CDR3 DNA reads TGTGCCAGCAGTGAAGCGGAGAGGGAGACCCAGTACTTC.

This clone was detected only once. The J gene is TRBJ2-1, the V gene TRBV14; D might be TRBD2 (6 bases). The germline V and J ends were trimmed by 4 bases and 2 bases, with 21 bases remaining between them. The CDR3 has 18 residues. Germline V gene data show CDR1 as SGHDN and CDR2 as FVKESK. The CDR3 region has the DNA TGTGCCAGCAGCCCTACCTCCGGGGGTCGACGGCCCTACAATGAGCAGTTCTTC. Protein sequence: CASSPTSGGRRPYNEQFF.

The genes are TRBV7-9 and TRBJ1-2, with a tentative D call TRBD1 (6 bases). Germline V gives CDR1 SEHNR, CDR2 FQNEAQ (reference sequence). V was cut by 2 bases and J by 0 bases, with 16 bases left in between. There are 17 residues in the CDR3. The CDR3 here is CASSLYSGVRANYGYTF. CDR3 nucleotides: TGTGCCAGCAGCTTATATTCAGGGGTTAGGGCTAACTATGGCTACACCTTC. Full variable domain (outside the CDR3, taken from reference TRBV7-9 and TRBJ1-2): DTGVSQNPRHKITKRGQNVTFRCDPISEHNRLYWYRQTLGQGPEFLTYFQNEAQLEKSRLLSDRFSAERPKGSFSTLEIQRTEQGDSAMYLCASSLYSGVRANYGYTFGSGTRLTVV.

This chain links TRBV10-3 with TRBJ1-1, with TRBD1 matching over 7 bases. Germline V gene lookup returns CDR1 ENHRY and CDR2 SYGVKD. With 6 bases clipped from V and 1 base from J, the junction kept 2 bases outside the gene matches. The CDR3 has 13 amino acids. The CDR3 is CAISGTANTEAFF. The DNA of the CDR3 is TGTGCCATCAGCGGGACAGCGAACACTGAAGCTTTCTTT.

The chain uses TRBV27 and TRBJ1-3; 7 bases line up with TRBD1. Germline lookup yields CDR1 MNHEY and CDR2 SMNVEV (reference sequence). CDR3 size: 19 residues. Trimming took 3 bases from V and 0 from J; bases not matched to a gene: 14. The chain's CDR3 is CASSFFAPGGVSSGNTIYF. Here the CDR3 DNA reads TGTGCCAGCAGTTTTTTTGCCCCAGGGGGTGTTAGCTCTGGAAACACCATATATTTT.

The V call is TRBV15, the J call TRBJ2-1, with TRBD2 matching over 9 bases. CDR1 is LNHNV and CDR2 is YYDKDF in the germline V gene (reference sequence). J was trimmed by 5 bases and V by 5 bases; bases with no gene match: 7. The CDR3 loop spans 15 amino acids. This chain's CDR3 is CATSRLAGGDNEQFF. For the CDR3, the DNA is TGTGCCACCAGCCGGTTGGCGGGGGGGGACAATGAGCAGTTCTTC.

The chain couples TRBV7-2 to TRBJ1-1; no clear D gene. Germline-derived CDR1 and CDR2 are SGHTA and FQGNSA. Trimming took 0 bases from V and 8 from J, leaving 7 bases between them. The CDR3 is 12 residues long. The CDR3 DNA reads as TGTGCCAGCAGCTTAGCCGGGTTAGAAGCTTTCTTT. Its protein product is CASSLAGLEAFF.

The gene calls are TRBV7-3 and TRBJ2-1; 7 bases align to TRBD2. The germline V gene has CDR1 SGHTA and CDR2 FQGTGA. Trimming removed 5 bases from V and 9 bases from J; junction bases left unmatched: 7. The CDR3 is made up of 13 amino acids. Here the CDR3 DNA reads TGTGCCAGCAGCCCCGGGACTATCGGTGAGCAGTTCTTC. Its protein product is CASSPGTIGEQFF.

This clone was seen a single time. This chain uses TRBV11-2 with TRBJ1-2, with unresolved D. Germline V gene data show CDR1 as SGHAT and CDR2 as FQNNGV. With 1 base removed from V and 4 bases from J, the gap between germline ends came to 7 bases. CDR3 length: 13 residues. CDR3 sequence reads: CASSLASLYGYTF. CDR3 nucleotides: TGTGCCAGCAGCTTAGCCAGTCTCTATGGCTACACCTTC.

This chain connects TRBV27 to TRBJ1-2, with D possibly TRBD1 on 5 matching bases. V lost 2 bases and J 4 bases, leaving 8 bases between the germline ends. From germline, CDR1 is MNHEY and CDR2 SMNVEV (reference sequence). CDR3 length equals 13 residues. CDR3: CASSLNRFYGYTF. In nucleotides, the CDR3 is TGTGCCAGCAGTTTAAACAGGTTCTATGGCTACACCTTC.